The sequence of this TCR beta chain was determined in a study of cytomegalovirus exposure and HLA in healthy donors. Overall study findings and caveats: In an earlier analysis, in around 590 donors, most V segments appeared productive either ~87% or ~30% of the time. Later, an analysis showed that TCR beta chains associated with HLA were more clonally expanded than others that were equally common.

Per germline, CDR1 SGDLS and CDR2 YYNGEE. V lost 7 bases and J lost 6; bases outside the gene matches: 4. The CDR3 length is 12 residues. Though nominally healthy at sampling, donors likely had unrecorded immune exposures. This clone was counted once. Its antigen is unidentified. Vbeta (60) and Jbeta (13) primers were used in the PCR. Profiled with immunoSEQ multiplex PCR; TCRdb holds only in-frame clones, not every one. Here the sample spans about 120,000 clones, around 76% being singletons. Sample: PBMCs. The TCR originated in a man aged 60 to 75 in good health and CMV-seropositive. The chain employs TRBV9 and TRBJ2-3, with 8 positions matching TRBD2. The DNA of the CDR3 is TGTGCCAGCGGGACTAGAGCCGATACGCAGTATTTT. This sequence encodes CASGTRADTQYF.